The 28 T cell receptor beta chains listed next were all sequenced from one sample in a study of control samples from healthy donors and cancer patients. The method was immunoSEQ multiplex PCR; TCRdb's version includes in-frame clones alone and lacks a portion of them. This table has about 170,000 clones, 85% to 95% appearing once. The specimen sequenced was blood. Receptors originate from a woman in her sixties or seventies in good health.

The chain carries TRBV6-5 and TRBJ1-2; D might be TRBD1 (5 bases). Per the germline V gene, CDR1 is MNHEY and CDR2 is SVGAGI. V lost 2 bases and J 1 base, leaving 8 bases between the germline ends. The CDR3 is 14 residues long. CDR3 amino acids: CASSYGTLNYGYTF. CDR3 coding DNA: TGTGCCAGCAGTTACGGGACCCTTAACTATGGCTACACCTTC.

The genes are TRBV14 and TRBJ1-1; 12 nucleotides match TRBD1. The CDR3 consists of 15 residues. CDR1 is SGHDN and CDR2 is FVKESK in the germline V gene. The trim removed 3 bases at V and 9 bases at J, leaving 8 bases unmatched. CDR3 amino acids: CASSHLAGDRGQAFF. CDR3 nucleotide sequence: TGTGCCAGCAGCCACTTGGCGGGGGACAGGGGGCAAGCTTTCTTT. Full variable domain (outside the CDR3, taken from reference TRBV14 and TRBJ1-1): EAGVTQFPSHSVIEKGQTVTLRCDPISGHDNLYWYRRVMGKEIKFLLHFVKESKQDESGMPNNRFLAERTGGTYSTLKVQPAELEDSGVYFCASSHLAGDRGQAFFGQGTRLTVV.

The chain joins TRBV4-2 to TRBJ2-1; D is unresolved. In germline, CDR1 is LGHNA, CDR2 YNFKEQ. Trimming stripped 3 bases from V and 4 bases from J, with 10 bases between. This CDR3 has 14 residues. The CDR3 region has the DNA TGTGCCAGCAGCCAGGACCCCCTTTACAATGAGCAGTTCTTC. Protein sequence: CASSQDPLYNEQFF.

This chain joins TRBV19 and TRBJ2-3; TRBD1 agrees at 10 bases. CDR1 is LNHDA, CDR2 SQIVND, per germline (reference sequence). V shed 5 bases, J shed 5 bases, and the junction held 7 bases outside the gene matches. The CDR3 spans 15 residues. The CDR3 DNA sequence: TGTGCCAGTAGTGCAGGGACAGGGGCAAAAGATACGCAGTATTTT. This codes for CASSAGTGAKDTQYF.

The CDR3 reads CASSRRLDRTNYGYTF. As DNA, the CDR3 is TGTGCCAGCAGCCGCCGGCTAGACAGGACTAACTATGGCTACACCTTC. The chain carries TRBV27 and TRBJ1-2; TRBD1 is a possible D gene (6 bases). Germline V gives CDR1 MNHEY, CDR2 SMNVEV (reference sequence). V was shortened by 6 bases and J by 0 bases, with 17 bases between the two germline ends. CDR3 size: 16 residues.

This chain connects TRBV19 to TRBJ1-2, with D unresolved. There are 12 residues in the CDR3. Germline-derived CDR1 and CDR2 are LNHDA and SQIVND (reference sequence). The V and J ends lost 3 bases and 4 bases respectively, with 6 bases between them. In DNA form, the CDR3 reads TGTGCCAGTAGTATCTACGCCTATGGCTACACCTTC. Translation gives CASSIYAYGYTF.

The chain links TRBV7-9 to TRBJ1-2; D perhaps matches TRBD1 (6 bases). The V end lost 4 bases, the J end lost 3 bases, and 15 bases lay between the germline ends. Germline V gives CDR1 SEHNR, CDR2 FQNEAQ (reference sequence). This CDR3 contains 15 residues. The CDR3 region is CASSSPDSVDYGYTF. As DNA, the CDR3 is TGTGCCAGCAGCTCACCGGACAGCGTTGACTATGGCTACACCTTC.

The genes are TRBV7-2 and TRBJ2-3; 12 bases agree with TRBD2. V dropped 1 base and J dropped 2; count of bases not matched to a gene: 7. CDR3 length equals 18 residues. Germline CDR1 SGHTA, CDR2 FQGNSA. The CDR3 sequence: CASSLVALAGGLTDTQYF. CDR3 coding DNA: TGTGCCAGCAGCTTAGTGGCGCTAGCGGGGGGGCTCACAGATACGCAGTATTTT.

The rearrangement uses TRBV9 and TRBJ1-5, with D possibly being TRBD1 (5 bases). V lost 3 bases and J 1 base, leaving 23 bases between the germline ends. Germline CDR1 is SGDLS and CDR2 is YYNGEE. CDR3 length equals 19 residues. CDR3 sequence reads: CASSALRDSRAESNQPQHF. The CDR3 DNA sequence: TGTGCCAGCAGCGCTTTAAGGGACTCAAGGGCGGAGAGCAATCAGCCCCAGCATTTT.

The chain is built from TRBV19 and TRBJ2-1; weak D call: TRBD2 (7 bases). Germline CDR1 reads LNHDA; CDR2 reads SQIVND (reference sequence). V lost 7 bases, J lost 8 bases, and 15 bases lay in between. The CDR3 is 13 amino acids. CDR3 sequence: CASTIGGQYEQFF. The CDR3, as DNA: TGTGCCAGTACAATCGGGGGGCAATATGAGCAGTTCTTC.

CDR3 sequence (DNA): TGTGCCAGCAGCCAAGGTCTACCAGCCGGGGGTTCACCCCTCCACTTT. It codes for CASSQGLPAGGSPLHF. This rearrangement joins TRBV14 to TRBJ1-6; D possibly corresponds to TRBD1 (5 bases). CDR1 SGHDN and CDR2 FVKESK come from the germline V gene. The CDR3 loop spans 16 amino acids. The V gene lost 1 base and the J gene lost 9 bases, with 16 bases spanning the gap.

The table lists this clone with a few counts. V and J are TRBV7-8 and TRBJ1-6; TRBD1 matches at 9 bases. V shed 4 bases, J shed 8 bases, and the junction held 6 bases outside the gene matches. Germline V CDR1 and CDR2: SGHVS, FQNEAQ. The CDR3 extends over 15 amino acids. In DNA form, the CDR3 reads TGTGCCAGCAGCTGGGGGACAGGGAGAGATTCACCCCTCCACTTT. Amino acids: CASSWGTGRDSPLHF.

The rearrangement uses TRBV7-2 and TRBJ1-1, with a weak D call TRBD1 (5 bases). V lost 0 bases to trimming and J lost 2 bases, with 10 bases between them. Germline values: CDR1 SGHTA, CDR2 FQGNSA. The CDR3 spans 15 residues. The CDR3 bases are TGTGCCAGCAGCTTAGCGATGGGGGGAAACACTGAAGCTTTCTTT. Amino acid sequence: CASSLAMGGNTEAFF.

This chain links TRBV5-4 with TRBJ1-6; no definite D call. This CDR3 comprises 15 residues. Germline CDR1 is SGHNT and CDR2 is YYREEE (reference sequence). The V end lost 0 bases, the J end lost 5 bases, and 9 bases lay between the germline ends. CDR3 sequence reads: CASSLESGNNSPLHF. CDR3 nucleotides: TGTGCCAGCAGCTTGGAATCCGGGAATAATTCACCCCTCCACTTT.

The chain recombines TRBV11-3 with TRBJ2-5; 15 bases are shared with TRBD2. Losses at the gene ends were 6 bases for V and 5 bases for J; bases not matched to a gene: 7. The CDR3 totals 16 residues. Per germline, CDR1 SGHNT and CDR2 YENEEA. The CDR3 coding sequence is TGTGCCAGCAGTTCCCGGACTAGCGGGGGGGCGGAGACCCAGTACTTC. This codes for CASSSRTSGGAETQYF.

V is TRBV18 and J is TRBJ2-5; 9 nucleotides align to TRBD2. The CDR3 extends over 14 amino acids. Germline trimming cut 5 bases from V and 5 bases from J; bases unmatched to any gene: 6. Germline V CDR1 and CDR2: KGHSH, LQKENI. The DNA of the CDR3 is TGTGCCAGCTCAACGGGACTAGCTACGGAGACCCAGTACTTC. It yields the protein CASSTGLATETQYF.

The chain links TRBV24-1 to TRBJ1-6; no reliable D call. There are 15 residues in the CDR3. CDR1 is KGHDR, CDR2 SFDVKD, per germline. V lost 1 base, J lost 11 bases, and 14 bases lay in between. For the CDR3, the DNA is TGTGCCACCAGTGATTTTTACCGATCAGCGGCACCCCTCCACTTT. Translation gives CATSDFYRSAAPLHF.

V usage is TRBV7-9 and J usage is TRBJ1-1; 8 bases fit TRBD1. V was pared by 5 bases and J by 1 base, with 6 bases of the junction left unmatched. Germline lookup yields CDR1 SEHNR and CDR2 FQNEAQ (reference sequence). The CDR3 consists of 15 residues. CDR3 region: CASSPRQGPNTEAFF. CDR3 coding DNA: TGTGCCAGCAGCCCTCGACAGGGGCCGAACACTGAAGCTTTCTTT.

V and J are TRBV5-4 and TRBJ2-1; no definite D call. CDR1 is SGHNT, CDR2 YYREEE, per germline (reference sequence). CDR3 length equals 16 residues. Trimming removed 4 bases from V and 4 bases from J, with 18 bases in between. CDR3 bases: TGTGCCAGCAGCCTGTCGACGGGCCCCGCTTACAATGAGCAGTTCTTC. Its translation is CASSLSTGPAYNEQFF.

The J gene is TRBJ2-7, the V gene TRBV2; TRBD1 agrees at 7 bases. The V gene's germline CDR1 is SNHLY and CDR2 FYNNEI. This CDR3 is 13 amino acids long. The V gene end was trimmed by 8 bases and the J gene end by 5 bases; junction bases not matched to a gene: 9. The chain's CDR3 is CASEGQFPNEQYF. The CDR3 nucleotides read TGTGCCAGCGAGGGACAGTTTCCGAACGAGCAGTACTTC.

The CDR3 spells CASSVGLGNTEAFF. DNA for the CDR3: TGTGCCAGCAGCGTCGGGTTAGGGAACACTGAAGCTTTCTTT. The rearrangement joins TRBV11-2 to TRBJ1-1; D uncertain. V dropped 5 bases and J dropped 1 base, with 11 bases sitting between them. CDR3 length equals 14 residues. Germline CDR1 reads SGHAT; CDR2 reads FQNNGV.

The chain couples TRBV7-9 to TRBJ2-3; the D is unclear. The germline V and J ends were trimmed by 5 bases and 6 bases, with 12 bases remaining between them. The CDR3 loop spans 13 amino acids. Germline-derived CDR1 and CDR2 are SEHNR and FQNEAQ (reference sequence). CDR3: CASSPSIPDTQYF. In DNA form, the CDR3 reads TGTGCCAGCAGCCCTTCTATTCCCGATACGCAGTATTTT.

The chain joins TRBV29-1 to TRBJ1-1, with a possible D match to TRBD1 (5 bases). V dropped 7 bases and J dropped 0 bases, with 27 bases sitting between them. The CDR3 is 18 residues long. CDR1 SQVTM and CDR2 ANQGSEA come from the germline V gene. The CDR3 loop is CSARNDRRGSLMNTEAFF. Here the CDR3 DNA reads TGCAGCGCCCGTAACGACCGGCGGGGCAGCCTGATGAACACTGAAGCTTTCTTT.

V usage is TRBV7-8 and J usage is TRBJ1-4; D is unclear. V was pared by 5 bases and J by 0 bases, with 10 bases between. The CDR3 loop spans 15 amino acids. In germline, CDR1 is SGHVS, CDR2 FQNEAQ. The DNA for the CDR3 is TGTGCCAGCAGCCCCATGGTATCAACTAATGAAAAACTGTTTTTT. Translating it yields CASSPMVSTNEKLFF.

The CDR3 sequence: CASSPSGGLAGKNEQFF. The CDR3 DNA is TGTGCCAGCAGCCCTTCAGGGGGACTAGCGGGTAAAAATGAGCAGTTCTTC. The chain combines TRBV6-2 or TRBV6-3 with TRBJ2-1; TRBD2 matches at 12 bases. From germline, CDR1 is MNHEY and CDR2 SVGEGT. CDR3 length: 17 amino acids. The V gene end was trimmed by 6 bases and the J gene end by 7 bases; junction bases not matched to a gene: 13.

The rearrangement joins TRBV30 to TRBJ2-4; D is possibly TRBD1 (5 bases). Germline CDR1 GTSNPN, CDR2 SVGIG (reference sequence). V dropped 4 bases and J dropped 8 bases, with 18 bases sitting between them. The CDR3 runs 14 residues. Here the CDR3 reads CAWKVGPQRDIQYF. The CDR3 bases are TGTGCCTGGAAGGTGGGGCCGCAACGGGACATTCAGTACTTC.

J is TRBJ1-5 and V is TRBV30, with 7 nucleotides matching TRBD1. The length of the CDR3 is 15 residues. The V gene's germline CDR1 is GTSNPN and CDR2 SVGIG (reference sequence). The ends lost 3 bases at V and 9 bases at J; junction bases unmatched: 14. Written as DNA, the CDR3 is TGTGCCTGGAGCTTGCTTGGGGAGGGGGCGCGGCCCCAGCATTTT. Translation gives CAWSLLGEGARPQHF.

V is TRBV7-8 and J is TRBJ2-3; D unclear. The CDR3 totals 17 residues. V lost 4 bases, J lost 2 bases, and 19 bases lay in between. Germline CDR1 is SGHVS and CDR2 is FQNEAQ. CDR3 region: CASSSPGRRRVTDTQYF. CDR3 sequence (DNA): TGTGCCAGCAGCTCGCCGGGCCGGCGGAGAGTCACAGATACGCAGTATTTT. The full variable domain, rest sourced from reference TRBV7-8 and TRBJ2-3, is GAGVSQSPRYKVAKRGQDVALRCDPISGHVSLFWYQQALGQGPEFLTYFQNEAQLDKSGLPSDRFFAERPEGSVSTLKIQRTQQEDSAVYLCASSSPGRRRVTDTQYFGPGTRLTVL.